This T cell receptor (beta chain) was obtained from a study of blood T cell repertoires in COVID-19. Germline loops: CDR1 MNHEY, CDR2 SVGAGI. The CDR3 consists of 15 residues. The V gene lost 6 bases and the J gene lost 5 bases, with 18 bases spanning the gap. Generated by immunoSEQ multiplex PCR, the TCRdb table keeps only in-frame clones and is missing some. The sample lists over 150,000 clones; around 90% were seen once. This TCR came from a man in his fifties with acute or convalescent COVID-19. Material: peripheral blood. The J gene is TRBJ2-3, the V gene TRBV6-5; D possibly corresponds to TRBD2 (6 bases). CDR3: CASRMSGGGRDTQYF. The CDR3 DNA follows: TGTGCCAGCAGGATGTCCGGGGGTGGGCGAGATACGCAGTATTTT.